This T cell receptor (beta chain) was observed in a study of spatial heterogeneity in lung cancer. The time point: sample taken at primary tumor resection. The sequenced material consisted of unsorted whole RNA from tumor, nontumor lung or frozen PBMC. Samples were donated by 72 untreated early-stage non-small cell lung cancer patients. CDR1 is SNHLY and CDR2 is FYNNEI in the germline V gene. The CDR3 spans 15 residues. With 6 bases removed from V and 6 bases from J, the gap between germline ends came to 20 bases. TCRdb processed the 5' RACE reads anew with MiXCR; each CDR3 protein has one entry. Here the sample spans about 36,000 distinct CDR3 sequences, around 5% being singletons.

The receptor's source is a female donor with early-stage non-small cell lung cancer. This chain links TRBV2 with TRBJ1-2; D call uncertain. The input for sequencing was PBMCs, taken at surgery. The CDR3, as DNA: TGTGCCAGCAGCCCCCTTCTCCGCGCCTTAGATGGCTACACCTTC. This sequence encodes CASSPLLRALDGYTF.